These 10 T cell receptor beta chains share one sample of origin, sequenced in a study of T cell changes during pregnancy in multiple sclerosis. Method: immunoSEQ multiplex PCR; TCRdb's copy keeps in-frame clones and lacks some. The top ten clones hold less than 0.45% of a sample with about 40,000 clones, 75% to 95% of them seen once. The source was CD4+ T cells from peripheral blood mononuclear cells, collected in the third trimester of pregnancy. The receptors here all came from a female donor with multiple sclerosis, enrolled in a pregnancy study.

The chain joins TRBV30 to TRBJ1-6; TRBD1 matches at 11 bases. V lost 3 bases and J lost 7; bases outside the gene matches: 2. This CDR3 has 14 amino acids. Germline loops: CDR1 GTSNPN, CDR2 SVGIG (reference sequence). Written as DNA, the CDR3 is TGTGCCTGGAGCCGGGACAGGGGGAATTCACCCCTCCACTTT. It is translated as CAWSRDRGNSPLHF.

CDR3 nucleotides: TGTGCCAGCAGTTTTCAGGGCAAAAAAGCCTACAATGAGCAGTTCTTC. Its protein is CASSFQGKKAYNEQFF. V is TRBV27 and J is TRBJ2-1, with D perhaps matching TRBD1 (5 bases). The CDR3 has 16 residues. CDR1 is MNHEY and CDR2 is SMNVEV in the germline V gene (reference sequence). The ends were cut back, 3 bases at V and 2 bases at J, with 14 bases in the middle.

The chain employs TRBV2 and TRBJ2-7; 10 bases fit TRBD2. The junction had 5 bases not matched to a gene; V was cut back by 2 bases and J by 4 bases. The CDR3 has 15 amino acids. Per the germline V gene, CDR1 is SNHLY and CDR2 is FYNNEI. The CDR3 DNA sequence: TGTGCCAGCAGTGAACGACTAGCGGGCCTATACGAGCAGTACTTC. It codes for CASSERLAGLYEQYF.

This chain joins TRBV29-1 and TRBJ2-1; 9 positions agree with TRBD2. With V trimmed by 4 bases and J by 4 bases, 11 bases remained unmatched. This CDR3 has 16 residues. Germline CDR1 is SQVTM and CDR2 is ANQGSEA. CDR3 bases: TGCAGCGTTGTTGGTGTGTGGCGGGAGGGATACAATGAGCAGTTCTTC. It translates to CSVVGVWREGYNEQFF.

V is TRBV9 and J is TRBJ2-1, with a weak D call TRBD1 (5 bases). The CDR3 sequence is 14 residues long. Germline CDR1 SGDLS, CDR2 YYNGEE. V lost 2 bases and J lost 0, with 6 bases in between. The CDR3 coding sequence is TGTGCCAGCAGCGTCCAGGGCTCCTACAATGAGCAGTTCTTC. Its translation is CASSVQGSYNEQFF.

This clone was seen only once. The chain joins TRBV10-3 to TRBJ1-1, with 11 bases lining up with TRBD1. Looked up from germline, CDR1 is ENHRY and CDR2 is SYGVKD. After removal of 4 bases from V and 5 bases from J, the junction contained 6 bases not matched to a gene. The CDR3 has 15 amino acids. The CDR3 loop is CAISAGQGARTEAFF. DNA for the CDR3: TGTGCCATCAGTGCCGGACAGGGGGCGCGTACTGAAGCTTTCTTT.

The CDR3 nucleotides are TGCAGCGTTGAAGAAATCAGGGGGTCGTCCTACGAGCAGTACTTC. This encodes CSVEEIRGSSYEQYF. V usage is TRBV29-1 and J usage is TRBJ2-7; 7 bases are a match to TRBD1. J lost 1 base, V lost 0 bases, and 6 bases had no gene match. The germline CDR1 and CDR2 sequences are SQVTM and ANQGSEA. The CDR3 totals 15 residues.

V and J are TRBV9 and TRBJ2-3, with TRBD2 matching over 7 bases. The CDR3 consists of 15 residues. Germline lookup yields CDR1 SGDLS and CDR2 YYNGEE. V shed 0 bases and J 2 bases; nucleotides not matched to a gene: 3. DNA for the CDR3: TGTGCCAGCAGCGTAGCCAGCGGGGCCACAGATACGCAGTATTTT. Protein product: CASSVASGATDTQYF.

In DNA form, the CDR3 reads TGTGCCAGCAGCCAATTCGGGACAGGCCTAGGTCAGCCCCAGCATTTT. It specifies CASSQFGTGLGQPQHF. The chain combines TRBV14 with TRBJ1-5, with TRBD1 matching over 8 bases. The CDR3 contains 16 residues. V gave up 2 bases and J gave up 6 bases; unmatched junction bases: 9. Germline V gene sequence: CDR1 SGHDN, CDR2 FVKESK.

The CDR3 DNA reads as TGTGCCAGCACAGCAGGGCGCTACGAGCAGTACTTC. Encoded protein: CASTAGRYEQYF. The chain is built from TRBV28 and TRBJ2-7; D is perhaps TRBD1 (5 bases). CDR1 is MDHEN and CDR2 is SYDVKM in the germline V gene. The CDR3 is made up of 12 amino acids. Trimming cost V 7 bases and J 3 bases, with 10 bases left between them.